This TCR beta chain appears in the sequencing data of a study of blood T cell repertoires in COVID-19. At the level of the study: The United States, Italy and Spain supplied acute and convalescent COVID-19 samples.

Profiling relied on immunoSEQ multiplex PCR, and the TCRdb table lists in-frame clones only, not all of them. The data show 250,000 to 350,000 clones, with more than 90% seen just once and around 2.5% held by the top ten. The age range of participants was 18 to 89 years, with residence in fewer than 25 US areas. Participants' own reports of clinical history determined their cohort assignment. This CDR3 has 14 amino acids. Germline CDR1 SGHDT, CDR2 YYEEEE. J gave up 8 bases and V 1 base, and 7 bases lay outside the gene matches. This chain joins TRBV5-6 and TRBJ1-2, with 8 bases that match TRBD1. Material: PBMCs or T cells enriched from blood (not recorded which). The receptor was derived from a man aged 55-75 years who had recovered from COVID-19. In nucleotides, the CDR3 is TGTGCCAGCAGCTTGCCCCAGGGGGCGAGGGGCTACACCTTC. Encoded protein: CASSLPQGARGYTF. The entire variable domain, with the rest obtained from reference TRBV5-6 and TRBJ1-2, is as follows: DAGVTQSPTHLIKTRGQQVTLRCSPKSGHDTVSWYQQALGQGPQFIFQYYEEEERQRGNFPDRFSGHQFPNYSSELNVNALLLGDSALYLCASSLPQGARGYTFGSGTRLTVV.